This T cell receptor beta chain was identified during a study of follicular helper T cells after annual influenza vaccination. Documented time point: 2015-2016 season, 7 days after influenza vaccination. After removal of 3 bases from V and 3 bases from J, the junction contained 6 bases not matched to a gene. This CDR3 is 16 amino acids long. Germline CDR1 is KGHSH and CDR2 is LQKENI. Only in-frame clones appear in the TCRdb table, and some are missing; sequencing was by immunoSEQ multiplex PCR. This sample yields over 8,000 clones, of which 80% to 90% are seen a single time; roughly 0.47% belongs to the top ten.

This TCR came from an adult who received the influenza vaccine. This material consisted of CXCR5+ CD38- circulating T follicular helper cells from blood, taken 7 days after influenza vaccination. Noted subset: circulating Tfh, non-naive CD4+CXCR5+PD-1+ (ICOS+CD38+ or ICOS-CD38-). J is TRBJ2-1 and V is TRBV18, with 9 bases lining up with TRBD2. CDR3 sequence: CASSPPPRGGYNEQFF. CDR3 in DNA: TGTGCCAGCTCACCCCCTCCGCGGGGGGGCTACAATGAGCAGTTCTTC.